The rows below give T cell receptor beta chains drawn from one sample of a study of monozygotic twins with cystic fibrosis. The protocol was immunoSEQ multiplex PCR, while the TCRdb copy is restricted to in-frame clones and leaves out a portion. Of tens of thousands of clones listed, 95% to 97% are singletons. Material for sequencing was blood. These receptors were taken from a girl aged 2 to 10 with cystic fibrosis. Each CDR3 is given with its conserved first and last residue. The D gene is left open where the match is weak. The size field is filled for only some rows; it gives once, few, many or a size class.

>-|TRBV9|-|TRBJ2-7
TGTGCCAGCAGCGTAGGCTCCACAGGGCTTAACTCCTACGAGCAGTACTTC
CASSVGSTGLNSYEQYF
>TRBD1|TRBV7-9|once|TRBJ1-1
TGTGCCAGCAGCACACAGGGTCAGGGGGCTGAAGCTTTCTTT
CASSTQGQGAEAFF
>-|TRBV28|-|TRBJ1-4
TGTGCCAGCAGTTTTTTGGAGGCCAGGACCAATGAAAAACTGTTTTTT
CASSFLEARTNEKLFF
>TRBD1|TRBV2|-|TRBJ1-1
TGTGCCAGCAGGGGGACAGGGGTTTGGGGAGAGGTCACTGAAGCTTTCTTT
CASRGTGVWGEVTEAFF
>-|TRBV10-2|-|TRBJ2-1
TGCGCCAGCAATCAGGCCCCTCGTCTGGATGAGCAGTTCTTC
CASNQAPRLDEQFF
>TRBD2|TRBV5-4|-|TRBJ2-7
TGTGCCAGCAGCTTGACTAGCGGCAACTACGAGCAGTACTTC
CASSLTSGNYEQYF
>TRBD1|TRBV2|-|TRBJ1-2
TGTGCCAGCAGTGAGGACAGGCAGAACTATGGCTACACCTTC
CASSEDRQNYGYTF
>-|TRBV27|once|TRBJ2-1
TGTGCCAGCAGTGTCCCATACAATGAGCAGTTCTTC
CASSVPYNEQFF
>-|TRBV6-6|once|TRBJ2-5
TGTGCCAGCACCCAATCGTTGGGGGTCCAAGAGACCCAGTACTTC
CASTQSLGVQETQYF
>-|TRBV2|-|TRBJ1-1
TGTGCCAGCATTATGAACACTGAAGCTTTCTTT
CASIMNTEAFF
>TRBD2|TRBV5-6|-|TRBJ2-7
TGTGCCAGCAGCCCCCTAGGGACTAGCGGTCTCAGGGAGCAGTACTTC
CASSPLGTSGLREQYF
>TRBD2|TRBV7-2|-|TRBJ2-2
TGTGCCAGCAGCCCTACTACTAGCGGGAGGTACAACGGGGAGCTGTTTTTT
CASSPTTSGRYNGELFF
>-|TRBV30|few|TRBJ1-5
TGTGCCTGGAGTGGAGCGAATAATCAGCCCCAGCATTTT
CAWSGANNQPQHF
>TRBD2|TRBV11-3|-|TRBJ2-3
TGTGCCAGCAGCTTAAGAGTTAGCGGGGGCCACACAGATACGCAGTATTTT
CASSLRVSGGHTDTQYF
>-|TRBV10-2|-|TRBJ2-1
TGCGCCAGCAAGCCCAGGAGCTCCGACCATGAGCAGTTCTTC
CASKPRSSDHEQFF
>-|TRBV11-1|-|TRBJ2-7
TGTGCCAGCAGCTTAAGACGGGCCCAAAGAGAGTCCTACGAGCAGTACTTC
CASSLRRAQRESYEQYF
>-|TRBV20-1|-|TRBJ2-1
TGCAGTGCCTTACGGAATGAGCAGTTCTTC
CSALRNEQFF
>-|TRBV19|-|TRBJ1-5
TGTGCCAGTAAGACAGTGTATAGCAATCAGCCCCAGCATTTT
CASKTVYSNQPQHF
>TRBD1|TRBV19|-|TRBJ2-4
TGTGCCAGTAGAACTTGGGACAGGGGAGACATTCAGTACTTC
CASRTWDRGDIQYF
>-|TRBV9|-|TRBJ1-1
TGTGCCAGCAGCGTATCTCCCTCCGTGAACACTGAAGCTTTCTTT
CASSVSPSVNTEAFF
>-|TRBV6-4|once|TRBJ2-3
TGTGCCAGCAGTGCACCGACGCAGTATTTT
CASSAPTQYF